This T cell receptor (beta chain) emerged from a study of blood T cell repertoires in COVID-19. Study in general: Italy, Spain and the United States were the sources of the convalescent and acute COVID-19 samples. The analysed material was cDNA or gDNA that came from T cells, B-cell-depleted T cells, or PBMCs.

As originally analysed: Quantification of nucleated cells was approximated via reference gene primer amplification. Clones were sequenced by immunoSEQ multiplex PCR, and TCRdb holds only the in-frame ones, with some missing. The V and J calls and clone size are taken from that table; D and trimming were inferred from the DNA. The table records a few hundred thousand clones, more than 85% of them present only once. Either two negative PCRs, clearance, or symptom resolution qualified Cohort 3 donors as recovered. J was trimmed by 3 bases and V by 4 bases; bases with no gene match: 7. The CDR3 is 16 amino acids. Germline CDR1 and CDR2: ENHRY and SYGVKD.

The sequencing sample was made of PBMCs or T cells enriched from blood (not recorded which). This TCR derives from a woman aged 25-40 years who had recovered from COVID-19. The chain combines TRBV10-3 with TRBJ2-7, with 12 bases fitting TRBD2. The CDR3 nucleotides are TGTGCCATCAGTGGACAACTAGCGGGAGGACTCTACGAGCAGTACTTC. Translating gives CAISGQLAGGLYEQYF.